These 32 T cell receptor beta chains came from one sample sequenced in a study of blood T cell repertoires in COVID-19. Data came from immunoSEQ multiplex PCR; TCRdb stores just in-frame clones and leaves some out. This table has under 300,000 clones, about 89% appearing once. Sequenced sample: PBMCs or T cells enriched from blood (not recorded which). Receptors were obtained from a woman in her 40s who had recovered from COVID-19.

This rearrangement joins TRBV29-1 to TRBJ2-3; D may be TRBD2 (7 bases). Trimming shortened V by 7 bases and J by 3 bases, and 17 bases separated the two germline ends. The CDR3 runs 14 residues. Germline-derived CDR1 and CDR2 are SQVTM and ANQGSEA. Here the CDR3 DNA reads TGCAGCGGACGAGGGGGGGATTTAACAGATACGCAGTATTTT. This translates into CSGRGGDLTDTQYF.

The CDR3 spells CASSFTGQGVEAFF. CDR3 DNA sequence: TGTGCCAGCAGTTTTACGGGACAGGGGGTTGAAGCTTTCTTT. The chain employs TRBV27 and TRBJ1-1, with 11 bases that match TRBD1. Germline CDR1 is MNHEY and CDR2 is SMNVEV (reference sequence). The V gene end was trimmed by 3 bases and the J gene end by 7 bases; junction bases not matched to a gene: 4. The CDR3 totals 14 residues.

The chain carries TRBV19 and TRBJ1-1; D remains ambiguous. CDR1 and CDR2 (germline): LNHDA, SQIVND (reference sequence). Trimming took off 6 bases at V and 7 bases at J, with 9 bases between the two ends. The CDR3 runs 11 residues. Here the CDR3 DNA reads TGTGCCAGTAGATTCGGTGTTGAAGCTTTCTTT. Translated: CASRFGVEAFF.

The V call is TRBV9, the J call TRBJ2-1, with TRBD1 as a possible D gene (5 bases). Germline V lookup: CDR1 SGDLS, CDR2 YYNGEE. V lost 4 bases, J lost 4 bases, and 9 bases lay in between. The CDR3 sequence is 13 residues long. The DNA for the CDR3 is TGTGCCAGCAGCCTTCAGGGTTACAATGAGCAGTTCTTC. Translating it yields CASSLQGYNEQFF.

The rearrangement uses TRBV29-1 and TRBJ2-7; 8 bases align to TRBD2. Germline CDR1 and CDR2: SQVTM and ANQGSEA. The CDR3 sequence is 14 residues long. Trimming cost V 6 bases and J 1 base; bases outside gene matches: 8. Here the CDR3 reads CSVLAGTSSYEQYF. CDR3 sequence (DNA): TGCAGCGTATTGGCCGGGACTAGTTCCTACGAGCAGTACTTC.

The J gene is TRBJ2-1, the V gene TRBV7-2; D is unclear. This CDR3 comprises 15 residues. The germline V gene encodes CDR1 SGHTA and CDR2 FQGNSA. Trimming removed 5 bases from V and 9 bases from J, with 20 bases in between. The CDR3 nucleotides read TGTGCCAGCAGCCGTTGGTCGCAATCTGGCGGTGAGCAGTTCTTC. The encoded protein is CASSRWSQSGGEQFF.

The chain links TRBV19 to TRBJ2-7, with 8 positions matching TRBD1. Germline trimming cut 5 bases from V and 3 bases from J; bases unmatched to any gene: 3. Looked up from germline, CDR1 is LNHDA and CDR2 is SQIVND (reference sequence). This CDR3 spans 13 amino acids. DNA for the CDR3: TGTGCCAGTAGTTGGGGACAGGACTACGAGCAGTACTTC. Amino acid sequence: CASSWGQDYEQYF.

The rearrangement joins TRBV5-6 to TRBJ1-5, with 8 bases matching TRBD1. The ends lost 2 bases at V and 3 bases at J; junction bases unmatched: 4. The V gene's germline CDR1 is SGHDT and CDR2 YYEEEE. The length of the CDR3 is 15 residues. CDR3 nucleotides: TGTGCCAGCAGCTTTGCGGGACAGGTCAATCAGCCCCAGCATTTT. Its translation: CASSFAGQVNQPQHF. Supplemented by reference TRBV5-6 and TRBJ1-5, the full variable domain reads DAGVTQSPTHLIKTRGQQVTLRCSPKSGHDTVSWYQQALGQGPQFIFQYYEEEERQRGNFPDRFSGHQFPNYSSELNVNALLLGDSALYLCASSFAGQVNQPQHFGDGTRLSIL.

The DNA of the CDR3 is TGTGCCAGCAGCAAAGAATCCCTAGAGCAGTACTTC. Its translation is CASSKESLEQYF. The chain links TRBV21-1 to TRBJ2-7; the D call TRBD2 from the table was never checked on the DNA. TRBV21-1 is tagged as a pseudogene. The CDR3 has 12 residues.

There are a few counts of this clone. This sample includes further DNA sequences coding for the same CDR3. The rearrangement uses TRBV4-1 and TRBJ2-7, with D possibly matching TRBD2 (5 bases). Germline V gives CDR1 MGHRA, CDR2 YSYEKL. The CDR3 has 15 residues. V was trimmed by 0 bases and J by 5 bases, leaving 14 bases between them. CDR3 amino acids: CASSQEGRGGNEQYF. DNA for the CDR3: TGCGCCAGCAGCCAAGAAGGGCGAGGAGGAAACGAGCAGTACTTC.

V usage is TRBV27 and J usage is TRBJ2-1; D is perhaps TRBD2 (6 bases). This CDR3 has 14 amino acids. Trimming removed 3 bases at V and 10 bases at J, with 16 bases between. Germline CDR1 reads MNHEY; CDR2 reads SMNVEV (reference sequence). CDR3 region: CASSFGSGVGEQFF. DNA of the CDR3: TGTGCCAGCAGTTTTGGCTCGGGAGTAGGGGAGCAGTTCTTC.

This clone was observed a few times. The rearrangement joins TRBV14 to TRBJ1-2; D is possibly TRBD1 (6 bases). CDR1 is SGHDN and CDR2 is FVKESK in the germline V gene. The CDR3 is 16 amino acids. V was shortened by 1 base and J by 2 bases, with 14 bases between the two germline ends. CDR3 DNA sequence: TGTGCCAGCAGCCAAGGGCGACAGGTGAACAACTATGGCTACACCTTC. Translated, it gives CASSQGRQVNNYGYTF.

This clone has a handful of counts. The genes are TRBV3-1 (or the pseudogene TRBV3-2) and TRBJ1-6; 11 bases fit TRBD1. The CDR3 is made up of 17 amino acids. Germline trimming cut 1 base from V and 7 bases from J; bases unmatched to any gene: 6. Germline CDR1 and CDR2: LGHDT and YNNKEL (reference sequence). CDR3 DNA sequence: TGTGCCAGCAGCCAAGCCCTGGGACAGGGGGTAAATTCACCCCTCCACTTT. Protein sequence: CASSQALGQGVNSPLHF.

The chain links TRBV6-5 to TRBJ2-2; TRBD2 matches at 10 bases. J was trimmed by 1 base and V by 6 bases; bases with no gene match: 2. The CDR3 is 15 amino acids. Germline V gives CDR1 MNHEY, CDR2 SVGAGI. The CDR3 is CASSTSGVNTGELFF. The DNA of the CDR3 is TGTGCCAGCAGCACTAGCGGGGTGAACACCGGGGAGCTGTTTTTT.

The rearrangement links TRBV27 to TRBJ2-5; 11 bases map to TRBD2. CDR3 length: 15 amino acids. Per germline, CDR1 MNHEY and CDR2 SMNVEV (reference sequence). J gave up 5 bases and V 9 bases, and 11 bases lay outside the gene matches. The CDR3 loop is CASIAGGRRWETQYF. The CDR3 DNA reads TGTGCCAGTATAGCGGGGGGGCGGCGCTGGGAGACCCAGTACTTC.

The V call is TRBV5-1, the J call TRBJ1-1, with D unclear. Trimming removed 2 bases at V and 3 bases at J, with 11 bases between. This CDR3 comprises 14 residues. Germline V gene sequence: CDR1 SGHRS, CDR2 YFSETQ. In nucleotides, the CDR3 is TGCGCCAGCAGCTTAGGTTCCGGGTACACTGAAGCTTTCTTT. Protein product: CASSLGSGYTEAFF.

The chain couples TRBV9 to TRBJ1-1, with D possibly being TRBD1 (6 bases). Germline V gene data show CDR1 as SGDLS and CDR2 as YYNGEE. Trimming removed 4 bases from V and 6 bases from J, with 25 bases in between. The CDR3 is 17 amino acids. CDR3 sequence reads: CASSFTPTGLRVSEAFF. In nucleotides, the CDR3 is TGTGCCAGCAGCTTTACGCCGACAGGTTTGAGGGTCTCTGAAGCTTTCTTT.

The chain recombines TRBV27 with TRBJ1-1, with D unclear. The CDR3 consists of 14 residues. V gave up 5 bases and J gave up 1 base, with 11 bases separating them. Per the germline V gene, CDR1 is MNHEY and CDR2 is SMNVEV (reference sequence). The CDR3 DNA reads as TGTGCCAGCAGTCCAAACTGGGCGAACACTGAAGCTTTCTTT. Translation: CASSPNWANTEAFF.

This clone has a single count. The gene calls are TRBV10-1 and TRBJ1-6; D call uncertain. V shed 2 bases and J shed 4 bases, with 15 bases lying between them. Germline-derived CDR1 and CDR2 are WNHNN and SYGVQD (reference sequence). CDR3 size: 17 residues. This CDR3 is CASSENKVGGYNSPLHF. The CDR3 DNA follows: TGCGCCAGCAGTGAGAATAAAGTAGGAGGGTATAATTCACCCCTCCACTTT.

The chain employs TRBV3-1 (or the pseudogene TRBV3-2) and TRBJ1-4; tentative D call: TRBD1 (6 bases). Per germline, CDR1 LGHDT and CDR2 YNNKEL (reference sequence). This CDR3 has 15 residues. The ends were cut back, 6 bases at V and 3 bases at J, with 14 bases in the middle. The CDR3 sequence: CASRPGGRANEKLFF. The CDR3 nucleotides are TGTGCCAGCAGGCCGGGGGGCAGGGCTAATGAAAAACTGTTTTTT.

The chain recombines TRBV28 with TRBJ2-7, with D possibly matching TRBD1 (6 bases). This CDR3 comprises 14 residues. CDR1 is MDHEN, CDR2 SYDVKM, per germline. Trimming left V 5 bases short and J 1 base short, with 12 bases between. This CDR3 is CASSTPQGSYEQYF. The DNA of the CDR3 is TGTGCCAGCAGTACACCGCAGGGGTCCTACGAGCAGTACTTC. Together with reference TRBV28 and TRBJ2-7, the CDR3 gives the full variable domain: DVKVTQSSRYLVKRTGEKVFLECVQDMDHENMFWYRQDPGLGLRLIYFSYDVKMKEKGDIPEGYSVSREKKERFSLILESASTNQTSMYLCASSTPQGSYEQYFGPGTRLTVT.

The table lists this clone with a count of one. The rearrangement joins TRBV10-2 to TRBJ1-2; D remains ambiguous. Germline V gene data show CDR1 as WSHSY and CDR2 as SAAADI. The CDR3 runs 13 residues. Trimming stripped 3 bases from V and 7 bases from J, with 12 bases between. In nucleotides, the CDR3 is TGCGCCAGCAGTGATTCCAGGTCCGGTGGCTACACCTTC. Residues: CASSDSRSGGYTF.

This chain connects TRBV15 to TRBJ2-7; possible D gene TRBD1, 6 bases. Trimming shortened V by 0 bases and J by 7 bases, and 16 bases separated the two germline ends. The germline gives CDR1 LNHNV, CDR2 YYDKDF (reference sequence). This CDR3 is 15 amino acids long. The CDR3 sequence is CATSRDPQGVREQYF. DNA for the CDR3: TGTGCCACCAGCAGAGATCCACAGGGTGTAAGGGAGCAGTACTTC.

This chain connects TRBV2 to TRBJ1-2; no clear D. This CDR3 has 13 amino acids. Trimming removed 6 bases at V and 5 bases at J, with 13 bases between. Germline lookup yields CDR1 SNHLY and CDR2 FYNNEI. The CDR3 sequence: CASRRLPLYGYTF. CDR3 in DNA: TGTGCCAGCAGGAGACTCCCCTTATATGGCTACACCTTC.

The rearrangement links TRBV7-2 to TRBJ1-3; D possibly corresponds to TRBD1 (5 bases). V was trimmed by 5 bases and J by 0 bases, leaving 14 bases between them. This CDR3 has 16 residues. Germline values: CDR1 SGHTA, CDR2 FQGNSA. Written as DNA, the CDR3 is TGTGCCAGCAGCCCTCAGGGCCTTGTCTCTGGAAACACCATATATTTT. This codes for CASSPQGLVSGNTIYF. The whole variable domain, remainder taken from reference TRBV7-2 and TRBJ1-3, is GAGVSQSPSNKVTEKGKDVELRCDPISGHTALYWYRQSLGQGLEFLIYFQGNSAPDKSGLPSDRFSAERTGGSVSTLTIQRTQQEDSAVYLCASSPQGLVSGNTIYFGEGSWLTVV.

The chain has TRBV7-9 and TRBJ1-3, with 7 bases matching TRBD1. Germline V gives CDR1 SEHNR, CDR2 FQNEAQ (reference sequence). This CDR3 is 14 amino acids long. The J segment lost 4 bases and the V segment lost 3 bases, leaving 3 bases of the junction unmatched. CDR3 coding DNA: TGTGCCAGCAGCTTTGGGACAGAAGGAAACACCATATATTTT. Translation gives CASSFGTEGNTIYF.

The sample holds one count of this clone. V usage is TRBV5-1 and J usage is TRBJ2-5; D not resolved. V lost 3 bases and J lost 2, with 5 bases in between. Germline assignment: CDR1 SGHRS and CDR2 YFSETQ. The CDR3 consists of 12 residues. The CDR3 bases are TGCGCCAGCAGCTCCACTCAAGAGACCCAGTACTTC. Residues: CASSSTQETQYF.

The chain uses TRBV7-2 and TRBJ1-6; no clear D. Germline V lookup: CDR1 SGHTA, CDR2 FQGNSA. This CDR3 has 16 amino acids. V lost 5 bases and J lost 7, with 18 bases in between. The CDR3 sequence: CASSLAARGLNSPLHF. DNA of the CDR3: TGTGCCAGCAGCCTTGCGGCCCGCGGCCTGAATTCACCCCTCCACTTT.

V usage is TRBV18 and J usage is TRBJ2-2; possibly TRBD2 for D (6 bases). Per the germline V gene, CDR1 is KGHSH and CDR2 is LQKENI. V gave up 4 bases and J gave up 6 bases, with 21 bases separating them. This CDR3 region has 17 residues. The CDR3 protein is CASSHRGALASSGELFF. For the CDR3, the DNA is TGTGCCAGCTCACACCGGGGTGCTCTAGCGTCTTCCGGGGAGCTGTTTTTT. The variable domain in full, with the rest retrieved from reference TRBV18 and TRBJ2-2, is NAGVMQNPRHLVRRRGQEARLRCSPMKGHSHVYWYRQLPEEGLKFMVYLQKENIIDESGMPKERFSAEFPKEGPSILRIQQVVRGDSAAYFCASSHRGALASSGELFFGEGSRLTVL.

The genes are TRBV24-1 and TRBJ1-1, with a weak D call TRBD1 (6 bases). Germline-derived CDR1 and CDR2 are KGHDR and SFDVKD. The V end lost 10 bases, the J end lost 6 bases, and 17 bases lay between the germline ends. The CDR3 loop spans 13 amino acids. The chain's CDR3 is CATRTGRVPEAFF. In DNA form, the CDR3 reads TGTGCCACACGAACAGGGCGGGTACCTGAAGCTTTCTTT.

The V gene is TRBV2, the J gene TRBJ1-1, with unresolved D. Germline V gene data show CDR1 as SNHLY and CDR2 as FYNNEI. The V end was cut by 7 bases, the J end by 5 bases, with 8 bases between. The CDR3 sequence is 11 residues long. CDR3 loop: CASILRTEAFF. The CDR3 region has the DNA TGTGCCAGCATCCTGCGGACTGAAGCTTTCTTT.

A few counts support this clone. J is TRBJ1-5 and V is TRBV2; 9 nucleotides match TRBD1. Germline assignment: CDR1 SNHLY and CDR2 FYNNEI. This CDR3 contains 13 residues. The J segment lost 7 bases and the V segment lost 8 bases, leaving 6 bases of the junction unmatched. The CDR3 DNA follows: TGTGCCAGCGACAGGGGGACGAAGCAGCCCCAGCATTTT. Translated: CASDRGTKQPQHF.